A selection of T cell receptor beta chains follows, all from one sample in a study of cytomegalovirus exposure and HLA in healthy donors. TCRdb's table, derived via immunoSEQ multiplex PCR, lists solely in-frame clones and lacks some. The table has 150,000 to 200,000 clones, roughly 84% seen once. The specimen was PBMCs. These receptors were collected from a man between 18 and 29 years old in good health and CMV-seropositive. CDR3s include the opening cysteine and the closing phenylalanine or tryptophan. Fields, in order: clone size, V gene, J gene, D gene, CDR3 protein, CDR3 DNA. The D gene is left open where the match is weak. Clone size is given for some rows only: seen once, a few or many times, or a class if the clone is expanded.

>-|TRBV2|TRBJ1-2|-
CASSPRANYGYTF
TGTGCCAGCAGTCCTCGGGCTAACTATGGCTACACCTTC
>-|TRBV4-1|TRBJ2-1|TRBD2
CASSLPRGLAGYNEQFF
TGCGCCAGCAGCCTCCCGAGGGGACTAGCGGGATACAATGAGCAGTTCTTC
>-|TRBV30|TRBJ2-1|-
CAWRGDHLAEQFF
TGTGCCTGGAGGGGAGACCACTTAGCTGAGCAGTTCTTC
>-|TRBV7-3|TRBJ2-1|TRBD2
CASSPSTGGDNEQFF
TGTGCCAGCAGCCCATCTACGGGAGGAGACAATGAGCAGTTCTTC
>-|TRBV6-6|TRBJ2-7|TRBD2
CASSYSSGGYEQYF
TGTGCCAGCAGTTACTCATCGGGGGGGTACGAGCAGTACTTC
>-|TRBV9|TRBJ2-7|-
CASSEGLATYEQYF
TGTGCCAGCAGCGAAGGACTCGCCACCTACGAGCAGTACTTC
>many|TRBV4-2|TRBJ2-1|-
CASSQQGNEQFF
TGTGCCAGCAGCCAGCAGGGGAACGAGCAGTTCTTC
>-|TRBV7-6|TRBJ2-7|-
CASSSPTSNRQYF
TGTGCCAGCAGCTCCCCTACGAGCAACCGACAGTACTTC
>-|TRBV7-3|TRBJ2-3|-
CASSPDSGGTDTQYF
TGTGCCAGCAGCCCGGACTCGGGGGGCACAGATACGCAGTATTTT
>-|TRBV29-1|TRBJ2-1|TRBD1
CSVKRQGAYNEQFF
TGCAGCGTGAAAAGACAGGGGGCCTACAATGAGCAGTTCTTC
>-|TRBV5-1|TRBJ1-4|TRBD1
CASSLRGQGANEKLFF
TGCGCCAGCAGCTTGAGGGGACAGGGAGCTAATGAAAAACTGTTTTTT
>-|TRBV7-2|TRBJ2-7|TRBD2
CASSSGREGYEQYF
TGTGCCAGCAGCTCTGGGCGGGAGGGCTACGAGCAGTACTTC
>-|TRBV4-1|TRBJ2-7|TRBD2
CASSRGTSASSYEQYF
TGCGCCAGCAGCCGGGGGACTAGCGCGAGCTCCTACGAGCAGTACTTC
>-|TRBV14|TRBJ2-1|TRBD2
CASSQVSGASYNEQFF
TGTGCCAGCAGCCAAGTTAGCGGGGCCTCCTACAATGAGCAGTTCTTC
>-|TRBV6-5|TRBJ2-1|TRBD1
CASSSPRQGASEQFF
TGTGCCAGCAGTTCTCCAAGACAGGGGGCCAGTGAGCAGTTCTTC
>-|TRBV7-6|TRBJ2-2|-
CASSRTGELFF
TGTGCCAGCAGCCGCACCGGGGAGCTGTTTTTT
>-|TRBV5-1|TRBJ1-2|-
CASSFSSGGGYTF
TGCGCCAGCAGCTTTTCATCGGGGGGCGGCTACACCTTC
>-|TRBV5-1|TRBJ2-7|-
CASGRDSIYEQYF
TGCGCCTCCGGCCGAGACAGCATCTACGAGCAGTACTTC
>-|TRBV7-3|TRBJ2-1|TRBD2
CASSFPAGGGNEQFF
TGTGCCAGCAGCTTTCCGGCGGGAGGAGGGAATGAGCAGTTCTTC
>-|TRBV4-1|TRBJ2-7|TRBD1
CASSQPVRGTYEQYF
TGCGCCAGCAGCCAACCCGTCAGGGGGACCTACGAGCAGTACTTC
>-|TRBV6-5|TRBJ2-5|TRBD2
CASSYLTGGFKTQYF
TGTGCCAGCAGTTACCTAACGGGAGGGTTTAAGACCCAGTACTTC
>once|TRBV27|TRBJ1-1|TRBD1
CASSRDSRGATEAFF
TGTGCCAGCAGCCGGGACAGCCGAGGGGCCACTGAAGCTTTCTTT
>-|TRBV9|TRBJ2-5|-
CASSVGQGQGQETQYF
TGTGCCAGCAGCGTAGGGCAGGGGCAGGGGCAAGAGACCCAGTACTTC
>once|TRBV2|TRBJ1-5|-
CASSQGRSNQPQHF
TGTGCCAGCAGTCAGGGTCGCAGCAATCAGCCCCAGCATTTT
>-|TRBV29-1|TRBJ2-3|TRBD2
CSVEGGGSVTDTQYF
TGCAGCGTTGAGGGTGGCGGGAGTGTGACAGATACGCAGTATTTT
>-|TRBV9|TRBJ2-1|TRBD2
CASSITSGKINEQFF
TGTGCCAGCAGCATAACTAGCGGGAAAATCAATGAGCAGTTCTTC
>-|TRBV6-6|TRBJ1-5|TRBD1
CATGGPSNQPQHF
TGTGCCACAGGGGGGCCGAGCAATCAGCCCCAGCATTTT
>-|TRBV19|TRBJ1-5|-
CASNPGASSNQPQHF
TGTGCCAGTAACCCAGGGGCTAGTAGCAATCAGCCCCAGCATTTT
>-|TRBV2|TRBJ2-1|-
CASSEQGSSYNEQFF
TGTGCCAGCAGTGAACAGGGGAGCTCCTACAATGAGCAGTTCTTC
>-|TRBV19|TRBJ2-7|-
CASSIDSTIRYSYEQYF
TGTGCCAGTAGTATAGATTCAACGATCCGCTATTCCTACGAGCAGTACTTC
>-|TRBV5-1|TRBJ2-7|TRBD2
CASSLEASGYEQYF
TGCGCCAGCAGCTTGGAGGCTAGCGGTTACGAGCAGTACTTC
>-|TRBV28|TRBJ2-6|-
CASSSYTGVGANVLTF
TGTGCCAGCAGTTCTTACACAGGTGTAGGGGCCAACGTCCTGACTTTC
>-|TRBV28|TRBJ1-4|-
CASSFGRAELFF
TGTGCCAGCAGTTTCGGCAGGGCGGAACTGTTTTTT
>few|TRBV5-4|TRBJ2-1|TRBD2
CASSSLGLAGNYNEQFF
TGTGCCAGCAGCTCACTGGGACTAGCGGGGAATTACAATGAGCAGTTCTTC